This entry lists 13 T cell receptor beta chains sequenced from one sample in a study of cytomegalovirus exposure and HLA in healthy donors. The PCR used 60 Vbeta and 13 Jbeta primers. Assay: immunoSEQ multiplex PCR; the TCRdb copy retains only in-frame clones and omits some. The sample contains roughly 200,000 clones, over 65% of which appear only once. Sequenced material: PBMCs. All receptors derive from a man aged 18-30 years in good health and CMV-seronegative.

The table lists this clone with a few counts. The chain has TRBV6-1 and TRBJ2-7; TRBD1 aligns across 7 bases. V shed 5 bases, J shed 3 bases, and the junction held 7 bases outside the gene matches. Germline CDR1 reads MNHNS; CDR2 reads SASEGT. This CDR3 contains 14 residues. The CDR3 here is CASSWTGPIYEQYF. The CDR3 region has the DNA TGTGCCAGCAGTTGGACAGGACCTATCTACGAGCAGTACTTC.

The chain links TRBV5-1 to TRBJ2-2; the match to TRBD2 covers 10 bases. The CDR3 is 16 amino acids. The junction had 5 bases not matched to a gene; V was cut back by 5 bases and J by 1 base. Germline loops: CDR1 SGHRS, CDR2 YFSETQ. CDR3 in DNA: TGCGCCAGCAGGCCGTGGACTAGCGGGAACACCGGGGAGCTGTTTTTT. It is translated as CASRPWTSGNTGELFF.

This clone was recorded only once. As DNA, the CDR3 is TGTGCCAGCAGCTCAGCGGGATTCACCTACGAGCAGTACTTC. Its protein is CASSSAGFTYEQYF. This chain connects TRBV6-1 to TRBJ2-7, with 7 bases matching TRBD2. Germline CDR1 reads MNHNS; CDR2 reads SASEGT. V lost 6 bases to trimming and J lost 2 bases; unmatched junction nucleotides: 7. The CDR3 sequence is 14 residues long.

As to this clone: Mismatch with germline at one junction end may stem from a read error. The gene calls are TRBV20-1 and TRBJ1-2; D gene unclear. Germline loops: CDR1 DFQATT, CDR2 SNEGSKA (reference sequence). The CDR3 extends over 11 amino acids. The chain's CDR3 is CSARRDYDYTF. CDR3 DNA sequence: TGCAGTGCTAGGAGAGACTATGACTACACCTTC.

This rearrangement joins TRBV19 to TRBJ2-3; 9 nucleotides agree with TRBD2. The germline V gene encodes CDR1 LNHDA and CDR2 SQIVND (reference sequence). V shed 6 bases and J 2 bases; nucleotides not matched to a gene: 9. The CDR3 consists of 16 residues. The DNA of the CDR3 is TGTGCCAGTAGCCTAGCGGGGTCGTCCTTCACAGATACGCAGTATTTT. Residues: CASSLAGSSFTDTQYF.

The CDR3 here is CASSSGRGSGYTF. CDR3 nucleotides: TGTGCCAGCAGTTCAGGCAGGGGAAGTGGCTACACCTTC. V is TRBV28 and J is TRBJ1-2, with a possible D match to TRBD1 (6 bases). Per germline, CDR1 MDHEN and CDR2 SYDVKM. The V and J ends lost 4 bases and 7 bases respectively, with 13 bases between them. CDR3 size: 13 residues.

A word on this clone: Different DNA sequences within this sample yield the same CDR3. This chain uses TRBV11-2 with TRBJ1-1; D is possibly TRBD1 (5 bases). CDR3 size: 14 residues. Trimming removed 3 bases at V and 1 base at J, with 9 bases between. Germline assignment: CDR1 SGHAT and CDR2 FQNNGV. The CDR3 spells CASSLGGGNTEAFF. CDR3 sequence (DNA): TGTGCCAGCAGCTTGGGCGGGGGGAACACTGAAGCTTTCTTT.

The CDR3 region has the DNA TGTGCCAGCGGCGTGGGGGCAGGCTCCTACGAGCAGTACTTC. This sequence encodes CASGVGAGSYEQYF. V is TRBV27 and J is TRBJ2-5, with D possibly matching TRBD1 (6 bases). With the DNA end fitting TRBJ2-7 better, the J assignment may be wrong. This CDR3 comprises 14 residues. Germline CDR1 is MNHEY and CDR2 is SMNVEV (reference sequence).

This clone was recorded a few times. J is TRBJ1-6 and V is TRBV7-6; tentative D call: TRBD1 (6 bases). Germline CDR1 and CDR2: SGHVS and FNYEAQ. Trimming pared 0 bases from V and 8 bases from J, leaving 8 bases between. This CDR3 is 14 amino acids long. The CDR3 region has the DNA TGTGCCAGCAGCTTAGCGACAGGTGATTCACCCCTCCACTTT. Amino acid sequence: CASSLATGDSPLHF.

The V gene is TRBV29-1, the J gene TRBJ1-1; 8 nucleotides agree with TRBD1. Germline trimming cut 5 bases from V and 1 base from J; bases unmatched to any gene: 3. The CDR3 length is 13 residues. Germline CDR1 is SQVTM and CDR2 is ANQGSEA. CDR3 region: CSVPGQGNTEAFF. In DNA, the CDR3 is TGCAGCGTTCCCGGACAGGGGAACACTGAAGCTTTCTTT. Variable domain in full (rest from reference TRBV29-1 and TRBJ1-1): SAVISQKPSRDICQRGTSLTIQCQVDSQVTMMFWYRQQPGQSLTLIATANQGSEATYESGFVIDKFPISRPNLTFSTLTVSNMSPEDSSIYLCSVPGQGNTEAFFGQGTRLTVV.

The CDR3 DNA follows: TGCGCCAGCGGTCCGGGACTAGCGGGAGGAGAGACCCAGTACTTC. It specifies CASGPGLAGGETQYF. V and J are TRBV5-1 and TRBJ2-5; 15 bases match TRBD2. Trimming at V came to 7 bases and at J to 4 bases, leaving 5 bases not matched to a gene. Germline V gives CDR1 SGHRS, CDR2 YFSETQ. The CDR3 extends over 15 amino acids. The full variable domain, rest sourced from reference TRBV5-1 and TRBJ2-5, is KAGVTQTPRYLIKTRGQQVTLSCSPISGHRSVSWYQQTPGQGLQFLFEYFSETQRNKGNFPGRFSGRQFSNSRSEMNVSTLELGDSALYLCASGPGLAGGETQYFGPGTRLLVL.

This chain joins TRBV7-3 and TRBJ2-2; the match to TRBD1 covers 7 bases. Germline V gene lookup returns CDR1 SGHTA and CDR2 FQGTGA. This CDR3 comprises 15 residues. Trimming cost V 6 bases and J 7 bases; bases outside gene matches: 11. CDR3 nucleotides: TGTGCCAGCAGGAAACAAACAGGGGATGGCGGGGAGCTGTTTTTT. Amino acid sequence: CASRKQTGDGGELFF.

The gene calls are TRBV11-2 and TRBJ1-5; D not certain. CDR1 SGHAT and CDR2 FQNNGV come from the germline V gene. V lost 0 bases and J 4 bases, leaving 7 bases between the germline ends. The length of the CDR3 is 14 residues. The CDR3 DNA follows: TGTGCCAGCAGCTTAGACAGACTTAATCAGCCCCAGCATTTT. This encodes CASSLDRLNQPQHF. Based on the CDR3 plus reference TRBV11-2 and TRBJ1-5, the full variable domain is EAGVAQSPRYKIIEKRQSVAFWCNPISGHATLYWYQQILGQGPKLLIQFQNNGVVDDSQLPKDRFSAERLKGVDSTLKIQPAKLEDSAVYLCASSLDRLNQPQHFGDGTRLSIL.